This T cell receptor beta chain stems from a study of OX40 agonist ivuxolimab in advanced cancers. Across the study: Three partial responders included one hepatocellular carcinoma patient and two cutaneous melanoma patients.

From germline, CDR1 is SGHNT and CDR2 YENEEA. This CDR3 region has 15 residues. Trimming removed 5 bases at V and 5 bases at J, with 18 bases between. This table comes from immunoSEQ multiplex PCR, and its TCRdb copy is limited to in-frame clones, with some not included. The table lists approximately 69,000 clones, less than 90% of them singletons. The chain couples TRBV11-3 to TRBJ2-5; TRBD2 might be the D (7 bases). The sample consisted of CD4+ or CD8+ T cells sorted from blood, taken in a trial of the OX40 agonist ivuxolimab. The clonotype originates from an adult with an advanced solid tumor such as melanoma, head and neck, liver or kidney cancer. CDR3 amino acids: CASSREGGGVETQYF. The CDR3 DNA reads TGTGCCAGCAGCAGAGAAGGGGGAGGGGTGGAGACCCAGTACTTC.